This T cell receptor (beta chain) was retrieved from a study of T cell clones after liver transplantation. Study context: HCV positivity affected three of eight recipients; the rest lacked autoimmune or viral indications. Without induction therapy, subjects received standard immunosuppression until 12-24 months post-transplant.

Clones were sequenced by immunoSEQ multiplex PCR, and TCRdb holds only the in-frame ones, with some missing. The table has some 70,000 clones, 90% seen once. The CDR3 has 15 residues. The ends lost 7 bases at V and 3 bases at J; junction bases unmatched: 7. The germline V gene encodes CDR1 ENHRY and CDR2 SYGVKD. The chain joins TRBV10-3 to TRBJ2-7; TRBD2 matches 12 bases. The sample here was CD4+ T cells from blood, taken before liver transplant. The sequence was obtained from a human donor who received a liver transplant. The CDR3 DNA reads TGTGCCATCACCGAACAGACTAGCGGGAGCTACGAGCAGTACTTC. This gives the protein CAITEQTSGSYEQYF.